Below, 27 T cell receptor beta chains from the same sample are listed, as sequenced in a study of blood T cell repertoires in COVID-19. This table comes from immunoSEQ multiplex PCR, and its TCRdb copy is limited to in-frame clones, with some not included. This sample has about 180,000 clones, with roughly 77% found just once. Sequenced material: peripheral blood. The origin of the receptors is a man between 65 and 79 years old with active or convalescent COVID-19.

The chain recombines TRBV4-2 with TRBJ2-4; TRBD1 matches at 12 bases. Looked up from germline, CDR1 is LGHNA and CDR2 is YNFKEQ. The ends lost 0 bases at V and 6 bases at J; junction bases unmatched: 3. The CDR3 has 16 amino acids. CDR3 region: CASSQEGTGGVNIQYF. In DNA form, the CDR3 reads TGTGCCAGCAGCCAAGAAGGGACAGGGGGCGTAAACATTCAGTACTTC.

This rearrangement joins TRBV3-1 (or the pseudogene TRBV3-2) to TRBJ2-5; tentatively, D is TRBD2 (6 bases). V lost 4 bases and J 2 bases, leaving 11 bases between the germline ends. The CDR3 consists of 14 residues. Germline loops: CDR1 LGHDT, CDR2 YNNKEL (reference sequence). CDR3 sequence reads: CASSRSGTQETQYF. In DNA form, the CDR3 reads TGTGCCAGCAGCCGGTCCGGGACTCAAGAGACCCAGTACTTC.

The chain couples TRBV6-1 to TRBJ2-7; 8 bases map to TRBD1. V dropped 1 base and J dropped 2; count of bases not matched to a gene: 4. The CDR3 contains 15 residues. The germline V gene encodes CDR1 MNHNS and CDR2 SASEGT. The CDR3 region is CASSEGTGGTYEQYF. CDR3 DNA sequence: TGTGCCAGCAGTGAAGGTACAGGGGGGACCTACGAGCAGTACTTC.

This clone appeared a few times. The rearrangement links TRBV7-9 to TRBJ1-1; possibly TRBD1 for D (5 bases). This CDR3 comprises 14 residues. Germline CDR1 reads SEHNR; CDR2 reads FQNEAQ (reference sequence). The V and J ends lost 6 bases and 2 bases respectively, with 13 bases between them. The CDR3 sequence: CASRDTTANTEAFF. In DNA form, the CDR3 reads TGTGCCAGCAGGGACACGACAGCCAACACTGAAGCTTTCTTT.

CDR3 in DNA: TGTGCCAGCTCACTGGGACAGGGGGCCACTGAAGCTTTCTTT. Residues: CASSLGQGATEAFF. The chain carries TRBV18 and TRBJ1-1; 12 nucleotides line up with TRBD1. With V trimmed by 4 bases and J by 4 bases, 1 base remained unmatched. The germline V gene has CDR1 KGHSH and CDR2 LQKENI. The CDR3 consists of 14 residues.

The chain carries TRBV7-9 and TRBJ1-4, with TRBD1 identical over 10 bases. The CDR3 is 15 residues long. From germline, CDR1 is SEHNR and CDR2 FQNEAQ (reference sequence). The trim removed 1 base at V and 5 bases at J, leaving 1 base unmatched. The CDR3 sequence: CASSLGDRGNEKLFF. CDR3 in DNA: TGTGCCAGCAGCTTAGGGGACAGGGGAAATGAAAAACTGTTTTTT.

This clone has more than one count but fewer than ten. The chain uses TRBV25-1 and TRBJ1-6; D uncertain. The germline gives CDR1 MGHDK, CDR2 SYGVNS. The ends were cut back, 0 bases at V and 8 bases at J, with 5 bases in the middle. This CDR3 comprises 13 residues. The CDR3 DNA reads as TGTGCCAGCAGTGAATACGACTATTCACCCCTCCACTTT. Protein product: CASSEYDYSPLHF.

This clone was observed a handful of times. The CDR3 is CASSQVRGTFYNEQFF. CDR3 bases: TGCGCCAGCAGCCAAGTCCGGGGGACTTTTTACAATGAGCAGTTCTTC. The rearrangement uses TRBV4-3 and TRBJ2-1; TRBD2 might be the D (6 bases). Trimming took 1 base from V and 4 from J, leaving 14 bases between them. Germline V gene lookup returns CDR1 LGHNA and CDR2 YSLEER. CDR3 length: 16 amino acids.

The V gene is TRBV20-1, the J gene TRBJ1-2, with 7 nucleotides matching TRBD1. The J segment lost 8 bases and the V segment lost 3 bases, leaving 9 bases of the junction unmatched. The CDR3 is 13 amino acids. Germline values: CDR1 DFQATT, CDR2 SNEGSKA (reference sequence). CDR3 region: CSASNDRVSGYTF. In nucleotides, the CDR3 is TGCAGTGCTAGTAACGACAGGGTGAGCGGCTACACCTTC.

The chain links TRBV3-1 (or the pseudogene TRBV3-2) to TRBJ2-1; D is perhaps TRBD1 (7 bases). V shed 3 bases and J shed 6 bases, with 12 bases lying between them. Germline assignment: CDR1 LGHDT and CDR2 YNNKEL (reference sequence). This CDR3 spans 14 amino acids. CDR3 protein: CASSHGQGGNEQFF. The CDR3 nucleotides are TGTGCCAGCAGCCACGGGCAGGGGGGCAATGAGCAGTTCTTC.

This sequence joins TRBV2 and TRBJ2-2; 7 bases are shared with TRBD2. The germline V gene encodes CDR1 SNHLY and CDR2 FYNNEI. The CDR3 covers 14 residues. Trimming at V came to 5 bases and at J to 1 base, leaving 1 base not matched to a gene. CDR3 residues: CASSTSVNTGELFF. CDR3 sequence (DNA): TGTGCCAGCAGTACTAGCGTGAACACCGGGGAGCTGTTTTTT. Based on the CDR3 plus reference TRBV2 and TRBJ2-2, the full variable domain is EPEVTQTPSHQVTQMGQEVILRCVPISNHLYFYWYRQILGQKVEFLVSFYNNEISEKSEIFDDQFSVERPDGSNFTLKIRSTKLEDSAMYFCASSTSVNTGELFFGEGSRLTVL.

The chain couples TRBV7-9 to TRBJ1-6; D is unresolved. Germline V lookup: CDR1 SEHNR, CDR2 FQNEAQ (reference sequence). The CDR3 extends over 12 amino acids. V lost 3 bases to trimming and J lost 11 bases, with 8 bases between them. The CDR3 region is CASSFSAPPLHF. CDR3 DNA: TGTGCCAGCAGCTTCTCCGCGCCACCCCTCCACTTT.

There are a few counts of this clone. This chain connects TRBV7-2 to TRBJ2-1; D is possibly TRBD2 (5 bases). V was trimmed by 5 bases and J by 3 bases, leaving 17 bases between them. The CDR3 runs 16 residues. Per germline, CDR1 SGHTA and CDR2 FQGNSA. The CDR3 loop reads CASSQTMQRNYNEQFF. Here the CDR3 DNA reads TGTGCCAGCAGCCAGACTATGCAGCGTAACTACAATGAGCAGTTCTTC.

The genes are TRBV29-1 and TRBJ2-1; perhaps TRBD2 as D (5 bases). Trimming left V 5 bases short and J 6 bases short, with 5 bases between. This CDR3 has 10 residues. CDR1 SQVTM and CDR2 ANQGSEA come from the germline V gene. The CDR3 nucleotides are TGCAGCGTTACTAGCAATGAGCAGTTCTTC. Encoded protein: CSVTSNEQFF.

This chain uses TRBV30 with TRBJ1-2, with a possible D match to TRBD1 (6 bases). Germline V gives CDR1 GTSNPN, CDR2 SVGIG (reference sequence). V was trimmed by 1 base and J by 4 bases, leaving 13 bases between them. The CDR3 has 14 residues. The chain's CDR3 is CAWSGQVEVYGYTF. The CDR3, as DNA: TGTGCCTGGAGTGGACAGGTTGAGGTCTATGGCTACACCTTC.

The chain is built from TRBV7-2 and TRBJ1-3; D possibly corresponds to TRBD1 (5 bases). Trimming stripped 5 bases from V and 4 bases from J, with 18 bases between. The CDR3 sequence is 16 residues long. The germline CDR1 and CDR2 sequences are SGHTA and FQGNSA. The CDR3 spells CASSPGGGRLGNTIYF. CDR3 bases: TGTGCCAGCAGCCCTGGGGGGGGTAGATTAGGAAACACCATATATTTT.

The table lists this clone with a few counts. V usage is TRBV7-6 and J usage is TRBJ1-3, with 7 bases aligning to TRBD1. Germline lookup yields CDR1 SGHVS and CDR2 FNYEAQ. CDR3 size: 15 residues. Losses at the gene ends were 8 bases for V and 0 bases for J; bases not matched to a gene: 7. CDR3 region: CASAPDRASGNTIYF. The CDR3, as DNA: TGTGCCAGCGCACCTGACAGGGCCTCTGGAAACACCATATATTTT.

The chain has TRBV6-4 and TRBJ1-2; D ambiguous. V lost 6 bases to trimming and J lost 4 bases, with 12 bases between them. CDR1 MRHNA and CDR2 SNTAGT come from the germline V gene. The CDR3 length is 13 residues. The CDR3 DNA reads TGTGCCAGCAGCCAAGCTCGGGGCTATGGCTACACCTTC. Translated: CASSQARGYGYTF.

The rearrangement uses TRBV20-1 and TRBJ2-7; possibly TRBD2 for D (6 bases). The V end lost 3 bases, the J end lost 1 base, and 10 bases lay between the germline ends. Germline V CDR1 and CDR2: DFQATT, SNEGSKA (reference sequence). The CDR3 is 13 residues long. The CDR3 coding sequence is TGCAGTGCTAGTCGGGACTTTTCCTACGAGCAGTACTTC. It codes for CSASRDFSYEQYF.

The V call is TRBV11-2, the J call TRBJ2-2; a possible D gene is TRBD2 (6 bases). Trimming cost V 7 bases and J 5 bases, with 17 bases left between them. CDR3 length: 15 amino acids. Germline V gene data show CDR1 as SGHAT and CDR2 as FQNNGV. The CDR3 protein is CASTARGRGTGELFF. The CDR3 nucleotides read TGTGCCAGCACCGCCCGAGGGCGGGGTACCGGGGAGCTGTTTTTT.

The CDR3 nucleotides read TGTGCCAGCAGCTTAGGGCTAGCGGGAGGAGAGACCCAGTACTTC. Residues: CASSLGLAGGETQYF. The J gene is TRBJ2-5, the V gene TRBV7-9, with 11 nucleotides matching TRBD2. The CDR3 has 15 residues. Germline V gives CDR1 SEHNR, CDR2 FQNEAQ (reference sequence). The V and J ends lost 1 base and 4 bases, in that order; junction bases with no gene match: 2.

J is TRBJ2-1 and V is TRBV7-2; TRBD2 might be the D (6 bases). Trimming took off 3 bases at V and 4 bases at J, with 13 bases between the two ends. CDR1 and CDR2 from the germline V gene are SGHTA and FQGNSA. CDR3 size: 15 residues. CDR3 DNA sequence: TGTGCCAGCAGCTTTTACGGACTACCGTACAATGAGCAGTTCTTC. It is translated as CASSFYGLPYNEQFF.

This clone was detected only a few times. The chain couples TRBV3-1 (or the pseudogene TRBV3-2) to TRBJ2-7; 8 positions agree with TRBD1. The CDR3 has 14 residues. V shed 3 bases, J shed 3 bases, and the junction held 4 bases outside the gene matches. The germline V gene has CDR1 LGHDT and CDR2 YNNKEL (reference sequence). The CDR3 nucleotides are TGTGCCAGCAGCCAGTGGGACAGGATCTACGAGCAGTACTTC. Its protein product is CASSQWDRIYEQYF.

In its sample, this clone was seen a few times. The chain couples TRBV25-1 to TRBJ1-3; D is undetermined. Germline V gene lookup returns CDR1 MGHDK and CDR2 SYGVNS. CDR3 size: 16 residues. The ends were cut back, 5 bases at V and 0 bases at J, with 14 bases in the middle. The CDR3 sequence is CASSSLDGDSGNTIYF. CDR3 nucleotides: TGTGCCAGCAGTAGCCTAGACGGTGACTCTGGAAACACCATATATTTT.

This clone was seen once. V usage is TRBV2 and J usage is TRBJ1-1; D is uncertain. Germline CDR1 and CDR2: SNHLY and FYNNEI. The CDR3 loop spans 12 amino acids. V lost 8 bases to trimming and J lost 6 bases, with 13 bases between them. The CDR3: CASPIRIPEAFF. CDR3 bases: TGTGCCAGCCCCATCAGGATTCCTGAAGCTTTCTTT. Together with reference TRBV2 and TRBJ1-1, the CDR3 gives the full variable domain: EPEVTQTPSHQVTQMGQEVILRCVPISNHLYFYWYRQILGQKVEFLVSFYNNEISEKSEIFDDQFSVERPDGSNFTLKIRSTKLEDSAMYFCASPIRIPEAFFGQGTRLTVV.

This clone was counted only a few times. The chain recombines TRBV4-1 with TRBJ2-3; D possibly corresponds to TRBD2 (6 bases). The CDR3 covers 14 residues. Trimming stripped 8 bases from V and 6 bases from J, with 18 bases between. The V gene's germline CDR1 is MGHRA and CDR2 YSYEKL. The CDR3 is CASAGTPSWDTQYF. Written as DNA, the CDR3 is TGCGCCAGCGCCGGGACTCCGTCCTGGGATACGCAGTATTTT.

This chain links TRBV3-1 (or the pseudogene TRBV3-2) with TRBJ2-7; 9 nucleotides line up with TRBD1. CDR1 LGHDT and CDR2 YNNKEL come from the germline V gene (reference sequence). This CDR3 is built from 16 residues. Trimming at V came to 2 bases and at J to 0 bases, leaving 5 bases not matched to a gene. In DNA form, the CDR3 reads TGTGCCAGCAGCCAACACCGGGACAGGGTCTCCTACGAGCAGTACTTC. It specifies CASSQHRDRVSYEQYF.